This TCR beta chain was recorded in a study of blood T cells in healthy people across ages. The use of a sample-barcoded 5' primer and a J-beta primer mix characterized a second PCR of 7 to 11 cycles. TCRdb reprocessed the 5' RACE reads via MiXCR and lists one record per CDR3 protein. The sample contains more than 1.4 million distinct CDR3 sequences, roughly 45% of which appear only once. This receptor was taken from a woman under 30 in good health. The source material was blood.

CDR3 nucleotide sequence: TGTGCCAGCAGCTTGCGGGGGGAATGGAATGAGCAGTTCTTC. It is translated as CASSLRGEWNEQFF. The chain couples TRBV7-9 to TRBJ2-1; 8 bases match TRBD2. The CDR3 extends over 14 amino acids. CDR1 and CDR2 from the germline V gene are SEHNR and FQNEAQ (reference sequence). The V and J ends lost 3 bases and 7 bases, in that order; junction bases with no gene match: 5.